This paragraph reports one TCR beta chain. A much larger clone differs by one base, so this may be a read error. This entry comes from a study of read filtering for tumor transcriptome and immune sequencing. The library was built from about 400 ng RNA with molecular barcoded adaptors for alpha/delta and beta/gamma chains. TCRdb called the reads again in MiXCR, with one record for every CDR3 protein. The sample lists 100,000 to 150,000 distinct CDR3 sequences, under 15% seen once, with 8% to 13% in the top ten. V lost 4 bases, J lost 4 bases, and 14 bases lay in between. Germline CDR1 reads LGHNA; CDR2 reads YSLEER. The CDR3 length is 15 residues.

This sequence joins TRBV4-3 and TRBJ2-1, with D unresolved. The specimen sequenced was a population of CD138-negative cells sorted from bone marrow. This receptor was obtained from a donor at least 40 years old with multiple myeloma. CDR3 DNA: TGCGCCAGCAGCCTAGATCACCGGAATTACAATGAGCAGTTCTTC. Protein: CASSLDHRNYNEQFF.